The clone carrying this TCR beta chain has a handful of counts. Its antigen is unknown. These data originate in a study of CD8 T cells in ankylosing spondylitis. The study's findings and limits: Disease-associated clonotypes exhibited CD8+ identity and were relatively infrequent in peripheral blood. The study identified a TCR beta motif of roughly eight highly homologous variants that appeared characteristic of ankylosing spondylitis blood.

TCRdb reanalysed the 5' RACE reads using MiXCR and keeps one entry per CDR3 protein. The data show hundreds of thousands of distinct CDR3 sequences, approximately 11% seen once. CDR3 length: 15 residues. The V and J ends lost 5 bases and 2 bases, in that order; junction bases with no gene match: 3. Sequenced: blood, either unsorted or a sorted T cell fraction (not recorded which). This clonotype was sampled from a male donor with ankylosing spondylitis. The chain has TRBV12-3 or TRBV12-4 and TRBJ2-3; the match to TRBD2 covers 11 bases. The CDR3 reads CASSMGLADTDTQYF. As DNA, the CDR3 is TGTGCCAGCAGTATGGGACTAGCGGACACAGATACGCAGTATTTT.